A selection of T cell receptor beta chains follows, all from one sample in a study of shared clonotypes between healthy human individuals. Clones were read by immunoSEQ multiplex PCR, and TCRdb kept only the in-frame ones, dropping some. The sample lists around 1 million clones; 76% were seen once. Sequencing used memory CD4+ T cells sorted from blood. All receptors come from a man aged 18 to 29 in good health. Each CDR3 is given with its conserved first and last residue. The D gene is left open where the match is weak. Not all rows give a size; the values are once, few, many and, for expanded clones, a class.

>TRBD1|TRBV6-1|TRBJ2-1|.
CASSEGNTGGGRNEQFF
TGTGCCAGCAGTGAGGGTAATACAGGGGGCGGGAGAAATGAGCAGTTCTTC
>.|TRBV14|TRBJ1-6|few
CASSGQGNSPLHF
TGTGCCAGCAGCGGCCAGGGGAATTCACCCCTCCACTTT
>.|TRBV5-1|TRBJ2-7|.
CASSLGENYEQYF
TGCGCCAGCAGCTTGGGAGAGAACTACGAGCAGTACTTC
>.|TRBV2|TRBJ2-2|.
CASTFRNTGELFF
TGTGCCAGCACATTCAGAAACACCGGGGAGCTGTTTTTT
>TRBD1|TRBV30|TRBJ1-2|.
CAWIQGGDGYTF
TGTGCCTGGATACAGGGGGGAGATGGCTACACCTTC
>TRBD1|TRBV29-1|TRBJ1-5|.
CSVGGDRSNQPQHF
TGCAGCGTGGGGGGGGACAGGAGCAATCAGCCCCAGCATTTT
>.|TRBV6-1|TRBJ2-7|.
CASSEAASVSYEQYF
TGTGCCAGCAGTGAAGCGGCTAGCGTGAGCTACGAGCAGTACTTC
>TRBD2|TRBV14|TRBJ2-7|.
CASSRGLAGVPSYEQYF
TGTGCCAGCAGCCGGGGACTAGCGGGAGTACCTTCCTACGAGCAGTACTTC
>.|TRBV12-5|TRBJ1-2|.
CASALTANYGYTF
TGTGCTAGTGCCCTGACAGCTAACTATGGCTACACCTTC
>TRBD2|TRBV5-1|TRBJ2-2|.
CASSLWGTSGTNAGELFF
TGCGCCAGCAGCTTGTGGGGGACTAGCGGGACGAACGCCGGGGAGCTGTTTTTT
>.|TRBV15|TRBJ2-5|few
CATSRVRRVGETQYF
TGTGCCACCAGCAGAGTTAGGCGAGTTGGAGAGACCCAGTACTTC
>.|TRBV30|TRBJ1-3|.
CASRRASGNTIYF
TGTGCCTCCCGACGGGCCTCTGGAAACACCATATATTTT
>.|TRBV5-6|TRBJ1-6|.
CASSQGLGNSPLHF
TGTGCCAGCAGCCAGGGGTTGGGGAATTCACCCCTCCACTTT
>.|TRBV5-8|TRBJ2-6|.
CASSLGGNSGANVLTF
TGTGCCAGCAGTCTAGGTGGAAACTCTGGGGCCAACGTCCTGACTTTC
>.|TRBV5-6|TRBJ2-3|.
CASSPRTSTDTQYF
TGTGCCAGCAGCCCAAGGACTAGCACAGATACGCAGTATTTT
>TRBD2|TRBV2|TRBJ2-2|.
CASSEGLVGQFF
TGTGCCAGCAGTGAGGGACTAGTGGGCCAGTTTTTT
>TRBD2|TRBV2|TRBJ2-5|few
CASSVGSGGSETQYF
TGTGCCAGCAGTGTAGGTAGCGGGGGATCGGAGACCCAGTACTTC
>.|TRBV30|TRBJ2-7|.
CASRPRVGGYEQYF
TGTGCCTCCCGTCCAAGGGTGGGAGGCTACGAGCAGTACTTC
>.|TRBV18|TRBJ2-1|.
CASSPAGLSYNEQFF
TGTGCCAGCTCACCCGCGGGTTTATCCTACAATGAGCAGTTCTTC
>.|TRBV10-3|TRBJ1-6|few
CAISDNSGLPLHF
TGTGCCATCAGTGATAACAGCGGCCTTCCCCTCCACTTT